Below, one TCR beta chain is given with its context. Its antigen is not identified. The data are from a study of human T cells and chemical hapten exposure. The V end lost 5 bases, the J end lost 8 bases, and 16 bases lay between the germline ends. The germline CDR1 and CDR2 sequences are SEHNR and FQNEAQ (reference sequence). This CDR3 has 14 residues. Original processing notes: Sample TCR counts, which ranged from about 20,000 to 690,600, had a median of around 96,000. TCRdb fed the RACE reads into MiXCR, producing one record per CDR3 protein. The authors' filters were not applied to this entry. The sample gives about 57,000 distinct CDR3 sequences, over 7.5% of which show up once; 13% is in the top ten. Points from the study as a whole: In comparison with controls, expanded TCRs gave rise to a significantly larger number of large CDR3 similarity clusters.

Time point given: patch test 1, 2 weeks after DPC sensitization. Stated treatment: therapeutic diphenylcyclopropenone sensitization with weekly scalp DPC. The V call is TRBV7-9, the J call TRBJ2-4; a weak D match, TRBD1 (6 bases). This TCR was recovered from a woman in her thirties or forties with alopecia areata. Some clones in this sample may be carry-over from other donors' samples. Sample: whole blood, taken in connection with sensitization to the hapten diphenylcyclopropenone (DPC). CDR3 residues: CASSPQGRGDIQYF. As DNA, the CDR3 is TGTGCCAGCAGCCCGCAGGGCAGGGGTGACATTCAGTACTTC.